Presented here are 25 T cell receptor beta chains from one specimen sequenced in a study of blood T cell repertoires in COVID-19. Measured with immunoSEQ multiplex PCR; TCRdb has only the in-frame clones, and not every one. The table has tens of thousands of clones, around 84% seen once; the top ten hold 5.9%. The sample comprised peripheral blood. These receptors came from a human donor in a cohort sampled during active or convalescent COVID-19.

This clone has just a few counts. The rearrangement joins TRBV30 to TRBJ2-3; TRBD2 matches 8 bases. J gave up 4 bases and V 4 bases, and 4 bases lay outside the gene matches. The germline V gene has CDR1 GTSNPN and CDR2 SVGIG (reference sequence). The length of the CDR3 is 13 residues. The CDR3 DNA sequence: TGTGCCTGGATCACGGGGGGGGCAGATACGCAGTATTTT. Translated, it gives CAWITGGADTQYF.

The CDR3 bases are TGTGCCAGCAGCTTGGACGGGACAGGGCTTTTGGACTATGGCTACACCTTC. Protein product: CASSLDGTGLLDYGYTF. The rearrangement joins TRBV5-5 to TRBJ1-2, with TRBD1 identical over 9 bases. From germline, CDR1 is SGHKS and CDR2 YYEKEE (reference sequence). V dropped 0 bases and J dropped 3; count of bases not matched to a gene: 9. CDR3 length: 17 residues.

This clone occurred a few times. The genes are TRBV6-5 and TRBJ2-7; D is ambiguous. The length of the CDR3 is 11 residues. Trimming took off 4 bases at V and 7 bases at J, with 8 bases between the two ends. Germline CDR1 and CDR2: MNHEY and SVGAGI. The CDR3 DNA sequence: TGTGCCAGCAGTTCAGGTGCAGAGCAGTACTTC. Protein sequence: CASSSGAEQYF.

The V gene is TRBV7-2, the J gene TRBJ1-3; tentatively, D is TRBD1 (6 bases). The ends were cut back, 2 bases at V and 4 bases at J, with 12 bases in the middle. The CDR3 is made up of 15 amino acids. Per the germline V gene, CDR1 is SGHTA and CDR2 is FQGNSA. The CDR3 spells CASSLQGTGGNTIYF. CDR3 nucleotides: TGTGCCAGCAGCTTACAGGGGACGGGGGGAAACACCATATATTTT.

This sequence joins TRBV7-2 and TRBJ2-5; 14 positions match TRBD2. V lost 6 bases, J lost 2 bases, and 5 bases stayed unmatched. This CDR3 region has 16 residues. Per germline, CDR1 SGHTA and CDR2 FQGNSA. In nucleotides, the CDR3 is TGTGCCAGCAGGAAGCGACTAGCGGGGGGGCAAGAGACCCAGTACTTC. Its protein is CASRKRLAGGQETQYF.

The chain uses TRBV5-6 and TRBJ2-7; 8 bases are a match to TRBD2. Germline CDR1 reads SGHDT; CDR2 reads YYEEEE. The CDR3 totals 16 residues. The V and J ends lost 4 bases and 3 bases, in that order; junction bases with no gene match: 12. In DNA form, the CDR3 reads TGTGCCAGCAGCCCCGGGGGGGGCGGGGGGATCTACGAGCAGTACTTC. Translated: CASSPGGGGGIYEQYF.

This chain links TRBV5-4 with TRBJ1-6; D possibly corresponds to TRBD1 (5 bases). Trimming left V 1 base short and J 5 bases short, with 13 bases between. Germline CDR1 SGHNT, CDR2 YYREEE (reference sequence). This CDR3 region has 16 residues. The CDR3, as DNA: TGTGCCAGCAGCTTGAAAACAGGCAGCAATAATTCACCCCTCCACTTT. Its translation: CASSLKTGSNNSPLHF.

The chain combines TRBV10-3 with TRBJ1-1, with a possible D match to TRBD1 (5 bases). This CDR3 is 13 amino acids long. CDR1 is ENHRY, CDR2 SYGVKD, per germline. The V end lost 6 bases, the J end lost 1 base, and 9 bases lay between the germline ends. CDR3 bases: TGTGCCATCAGCGACAGTAAGAACACTGAAGCTTTCTTT. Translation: CAISDSKNTEAFF.

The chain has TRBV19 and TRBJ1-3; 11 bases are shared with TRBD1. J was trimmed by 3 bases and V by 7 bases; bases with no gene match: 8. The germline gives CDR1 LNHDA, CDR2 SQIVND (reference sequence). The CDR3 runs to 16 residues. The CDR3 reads CASTPDRGRFGNTIYF. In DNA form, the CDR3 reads TGTGCCAGTACCCCGGACAGGGGGCGTTTTGGAAACACCATATATTTT.

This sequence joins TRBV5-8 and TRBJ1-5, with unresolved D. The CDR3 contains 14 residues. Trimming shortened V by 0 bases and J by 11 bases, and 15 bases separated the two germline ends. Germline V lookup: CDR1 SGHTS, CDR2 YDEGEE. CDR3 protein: CASSLGRVAMAQHF. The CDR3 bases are TGTGCCAGCAGCTTGGGACGGGTAGCAATGGCCCAGCATTTT.

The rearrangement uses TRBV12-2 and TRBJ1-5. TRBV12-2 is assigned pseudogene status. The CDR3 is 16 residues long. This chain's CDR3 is CASRLGAGERNQPQHF. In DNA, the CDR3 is TGTGCAAGTCGCTTGGGGGCGGGGGAGAGAAATCAGCCCCAGCATTTT.

CDR3 nucleotide sequence: TGTGCCAGCAGTAAATGGACAGTCTCTGGAAACACCATATATTTT. This translates into CASSKWTVSGNTIYF. The J gene is TRBJ1-3, the V gene TRBV28; D may be TRBD1 (6 bases). The germline V and J ends were trimmed by 5 bases and 0 bases, with 11 bases remaining between them. This CDR3 has 15 residues. The germline V gene encodes CDR1 MDHEN and CDR2 SYDVKM.

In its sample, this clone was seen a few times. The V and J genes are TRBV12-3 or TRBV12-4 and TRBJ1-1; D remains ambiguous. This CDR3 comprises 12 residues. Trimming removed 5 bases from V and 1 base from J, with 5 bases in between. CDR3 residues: CASSRQNTEAFF. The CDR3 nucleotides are TGTGCCAGCAGTCGACAGAACACTGAAGCTTTCTTT.

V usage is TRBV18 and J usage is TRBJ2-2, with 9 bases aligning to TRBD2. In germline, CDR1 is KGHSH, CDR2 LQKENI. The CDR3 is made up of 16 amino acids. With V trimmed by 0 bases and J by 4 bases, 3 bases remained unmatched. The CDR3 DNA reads TGTGCCAGCTCACCACCGAGCGGGGGGCCCACCGGGGAGCTGTTTTTT. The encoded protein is CASSPPSGGPTGELFF.

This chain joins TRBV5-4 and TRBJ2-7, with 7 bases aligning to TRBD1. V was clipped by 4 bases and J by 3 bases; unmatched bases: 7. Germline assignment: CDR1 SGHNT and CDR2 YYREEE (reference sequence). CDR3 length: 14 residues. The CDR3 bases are TGTGCCAGCAGCCAGGGACAGCTAGTCTACGAGCAGTACTTC. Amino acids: CASSQGQLVYEQYF.

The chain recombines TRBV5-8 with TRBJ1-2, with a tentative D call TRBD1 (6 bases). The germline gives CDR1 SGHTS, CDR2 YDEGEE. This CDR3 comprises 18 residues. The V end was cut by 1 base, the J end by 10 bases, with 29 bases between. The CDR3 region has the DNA TGTGCCAGCAGCTTGAGCGCACAGGGTACTTTAGAGAAACTGGACTACACCTTC. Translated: CASSLSAQGTLEKLDYTF.

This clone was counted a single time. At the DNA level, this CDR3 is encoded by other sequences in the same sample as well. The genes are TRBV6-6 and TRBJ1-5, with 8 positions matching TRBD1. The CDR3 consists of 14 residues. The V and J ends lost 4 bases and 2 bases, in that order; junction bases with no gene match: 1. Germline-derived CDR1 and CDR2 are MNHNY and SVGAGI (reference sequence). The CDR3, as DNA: TGTGCCAGCAGTTTGACAGGGGGCAATCAGCCCCAGCATTTT. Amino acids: CASSLTGGNQPQHF.

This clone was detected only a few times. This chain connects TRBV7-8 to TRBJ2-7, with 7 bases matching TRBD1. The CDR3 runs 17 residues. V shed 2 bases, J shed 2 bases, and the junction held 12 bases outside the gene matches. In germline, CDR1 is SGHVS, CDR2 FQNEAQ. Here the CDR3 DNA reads TGTGCCAGCAGCTTAAGCCAACTACGGACAGGCCCCTACGAGCAGTACTTC. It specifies CASSLSQLRTGPYEQYF.

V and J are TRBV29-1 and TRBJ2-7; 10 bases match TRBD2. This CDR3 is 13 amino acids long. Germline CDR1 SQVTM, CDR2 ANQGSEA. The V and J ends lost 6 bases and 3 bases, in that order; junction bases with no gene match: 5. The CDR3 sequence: CSVVAGGSYEQYF. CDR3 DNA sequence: TGCAGCGTAGTAGCGGGGGGAAGCTACGAGCAGTACTTC.

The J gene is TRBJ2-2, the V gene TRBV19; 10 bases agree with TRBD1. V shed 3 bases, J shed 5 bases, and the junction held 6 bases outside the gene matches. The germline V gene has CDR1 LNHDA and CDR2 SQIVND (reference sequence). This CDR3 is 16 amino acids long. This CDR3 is CASSIGGTGVTGELFF. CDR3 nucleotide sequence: TGTGCCAGTAGTATCGGTGGGACAGGGGTAACCGGGGAGCTGTTTTTT.

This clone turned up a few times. In DNA form, the CDR3 reads TGTGCCACCCTGGCCCGGGACAGCCTCAATCAGCCCCAGCATTTT. It is translated as CATLARDSLNQPQHF. The J gene is TRBJ1-5, the V gene TRBV10-3; TRBD1 matches 7 bases. Trimming cost V 10 bases and J 3 bases; bases outside gene matches: 12. CDR1 and CDR2 (germline): ENHRY, SYGVKD. The CDR3 loop spans 15 amino acids.

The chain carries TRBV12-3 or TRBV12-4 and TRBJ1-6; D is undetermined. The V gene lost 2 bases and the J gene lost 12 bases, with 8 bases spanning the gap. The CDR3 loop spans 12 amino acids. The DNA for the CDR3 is TGTGCCAGCAGTTTAAGAGGTTTACCCCTCCACTTT. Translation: CASSLRGLPLHF.

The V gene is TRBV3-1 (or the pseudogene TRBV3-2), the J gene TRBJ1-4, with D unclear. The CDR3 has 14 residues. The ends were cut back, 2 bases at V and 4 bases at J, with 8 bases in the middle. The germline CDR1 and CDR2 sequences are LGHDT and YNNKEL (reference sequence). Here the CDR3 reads CASSQRRINEKLFF. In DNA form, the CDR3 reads TGTGCCAGCAGCCAACGGCGGATTAATGAAAAACTGTTTTTT.

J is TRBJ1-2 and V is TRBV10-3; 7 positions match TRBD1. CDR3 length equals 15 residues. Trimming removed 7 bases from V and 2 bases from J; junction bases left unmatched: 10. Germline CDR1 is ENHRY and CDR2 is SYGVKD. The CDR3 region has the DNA TGTGCCATCACCGAAGGACAGGTTCGAAACTATGGCTACACCTTC. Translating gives CAITEGQVRNYGYTF.

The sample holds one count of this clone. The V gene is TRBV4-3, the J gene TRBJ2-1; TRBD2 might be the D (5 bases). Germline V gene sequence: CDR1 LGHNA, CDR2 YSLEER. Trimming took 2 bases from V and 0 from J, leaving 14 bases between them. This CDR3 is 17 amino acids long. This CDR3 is CASSQSLSGSSYNEQFF. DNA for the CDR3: TGCGCCAGCAGCCAAAGCCTGTCGGGGAGCTCCTACAATGAGCAGTTCTTC.